This entry is about one TCR beta chain. Its antigen is unidentified. The record originates from a study of OX40 agonist ivuxolimab in advanced cancers. Study at large: At doses from 0.01 to 10 mg/kg, patients were given intravenous ivuxolimab every 2 weeks.

Study-level results: By week 6 at 0.1 to 3.0 mg/kg, blood CD4+ and CD8+ T cells had expanded clonally.

Cycle 7 day 1, cycle 4 day 1, and baseline were the timepoints at which blood was sampled. Data came from immunoSEQ multiplex PCR; TCRdb stores just in-frame clones and leaves some out. This table has 25,000 to 40,000 clones, approximately 90% appearing once. From germline, CDR1 is MNHEY and CDR2 SMNVEV (reference sequence). The CDR3 loop spans 15 amino acids. The V gene lost 7 bases and the J gene lost 0 bases, with 10 bases spanning the gap. The sample in question was CD4+ or CD8+ T cells sorted from blood, obtained in a trial of the OX40 agonist ivuxolimab. The origin of this receptor is an adult with an advanced solid tumor such as melanoma, head and neck, liver or kidney cancer. V usage is TRBV27 and J usage is TRBJ1-6; no definite D call. This chain's CDR3 is CASKEVSSYNSPLHF. The CDR3 DNA reads as TGTGCCAGCAAAGAAGTGAGCTCCTATAATTCACCCCTCCACTTT.